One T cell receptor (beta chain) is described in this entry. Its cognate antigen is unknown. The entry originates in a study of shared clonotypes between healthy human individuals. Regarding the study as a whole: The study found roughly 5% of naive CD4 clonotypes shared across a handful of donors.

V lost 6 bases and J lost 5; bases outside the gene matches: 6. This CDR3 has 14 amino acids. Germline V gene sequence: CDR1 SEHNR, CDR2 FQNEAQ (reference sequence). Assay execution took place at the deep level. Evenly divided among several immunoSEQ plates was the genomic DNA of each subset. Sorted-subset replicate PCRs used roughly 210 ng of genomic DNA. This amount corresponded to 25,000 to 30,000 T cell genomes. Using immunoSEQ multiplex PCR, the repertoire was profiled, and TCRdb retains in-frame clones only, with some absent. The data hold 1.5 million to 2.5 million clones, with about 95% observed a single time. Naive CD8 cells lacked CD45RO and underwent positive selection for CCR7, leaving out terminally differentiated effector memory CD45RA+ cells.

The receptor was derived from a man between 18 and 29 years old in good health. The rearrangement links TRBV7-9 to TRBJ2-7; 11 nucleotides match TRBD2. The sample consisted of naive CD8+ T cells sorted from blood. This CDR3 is CASRHSLAGDEQYF. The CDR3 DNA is TGTGCCAGCAGACACTCACTAGCGGGAGACGAGCAGTACTTC.